One sample yielded the 27 T cell receptor beta chains listed below, sequenced in a study of blood T cell repertoires in COVID-19. Measured with immunoSEQ multiplex PCR; TCRdb has only the in-frame clones, and not every one. Among tens of thousands of clones listed, 86% were seen once. Material for sequencing was peripheral blood. The origin of the receptors is a woman older than 75 with acute or convalescent COVID-19.

This chain links TRBV9 with TRBJ2-1; 10 bases match TRBD2. The CDR3 is made up of 16 amino acids. J was trimmed by 7 bases and V by 0 bases; bases with no gene match: 7. Germline V gene data show CDR1 as SGDLS and CDR2 as YYNGEE. Here the CDR3 reads CASSVEPAGGRNEQFF. The CDR3 nucleotides are TGTGCCAGCAGCGTAGAACCAGCGGGGGGGAGGAATGAGCAGTTCTTC.

The chain uses TRBV6-1 and TRBJ1-1; no firm D call. CDR1 is MNHNS and CDR2 is SASEGT in the germline V gene. The CDR3 runs 14 residues. V lost 2 bases and J 10 bases, leaving 17 bases between the germline ends. The CDR3 coding sequence is TGTGCCAGCAGTGAAAATTTAGCGGTAACTAGAGCTTTCTTT. It translates to CASSENLAVTRAFF.

The chain recombines TRBV9 with TRBJ2-5; 11 nucleotides line up with TRBD2. The CDR3 totals 16 residues. The V and J ends lost 4 bases and 3 bases, in that order; junction bases with no gene match: 8. Germline V gene sequence: CDR1 SGDLS, CDR2 YYNGEE. The CDR3 loop is CASSSTGTSGKETQYF. The CDR3 DNA is TGTGCCAGCAGCTCGACCGGGACTAGCGGTAAAGAGACCCAGTACTTC.

The genes are TRBV5-5 and TRBJ2-2; D may be TRBD2 (6 bases). This CDR3 contains 16 residues. Trimming cost V 2 bases and J 0 bases, with 11 bases left between them. Germline lookup yields CDR1 SGHKS and CDR2 YYEKEE (reference sequence). CDR3 sequence: CASSFAGGTNTGELFF. The CDR3 DNA reads TGTGCCAGCAGCTTTGCCGGGGGAACGAACACCGGGGAGCTGTTTTTT. The variable domain in full, with the rest retrieved from reference TRBV5-5 and TRBJ2-2, is DAGVTQSPTHLIKTRGQQVTLRCSPISGHKSVSWYQQVLGQGPQFIFQYYEKEERGRGNFPDRFSARQFPNYSSELNVNALLLGDSALYLCASSFAGGTNTGELFFGEGSRLTVL.

The gene calls are TRBV7-3 and TRBJ2-3; D might be TRBD2 (7 bases). V shed 5 bases and J shed 1 base, with 13 bases lying between them. The CDR3 is 15 residues long. Per the germline V gene, CDR1 is SGHTA and CDR2 is FQGTGA. CDR3 sequence reads: CASSRGGAGTDTQYF. The DNA of the CDR3 is TGTGCCAGCAGCCGAGGGGGGGCCGGCACAGATACGCAGTATTTT.

This chain connects TRBV6-6 to TRBJ2-7, with D possibly matching TRBD2 (6 bases). With 6 bases removed from V and 4 bases from J, the gap between germline ends came to 13 bases. Per germline, CDR1 MNHNY and CDR2 SVGAGI (reference sequence). The CDR3 has 13 residues. The CDR3 reads CASSRLAQYEQYF. As DNA, the CDR3 is TGTGCCAGCAGCCGCCTAGCGCAGTACGAGCAGTACTTC.

In the case of this clone: Other DNA sequences in this sample translate to the same CDR3. The rearrangement uses TRBV5-1 and TRBJ2-5, with TRBD2 matching over 8 bases. V trimming: 1 base; J trimming: 5 bases; junction bases outside the gene matches: 7. Germline CDR1 is SGHRS and CDR2 is YFSETQ. The CDR3 loop spans 15 amino acids. In DNA, the CDR3 is TGCGCCAGCAGCTTGACCGGCGGGGGGAGGGAGACCCAGTACTTC. As protein: CASSLTGGGRETQYF.

This clone was picked up one time. The chain is built from TRBV7-9 and TRBJ2-7; 9 bases are a match to TRBD1. The length of the CDR3 is 13 residues. Germline V gene data show CDR1 as SEHNR and CDR2 as FQNEAQ (reference sequence). Unmatched junction bases numbered 1, after V lost 4 bases and J lost 3 bases. CDR3 in DNA: TGTGCCAGCAGCTGGACAGGGGTCTACGAGCAGTACTTC. It is translated as CASSWTGVYEQYF.

A single count supports this clone. The chain recombines TRBV2 with TRBJ2-1; 8 nucleotides agree with TRBD1. Germline V gene lookup returns CDR1 SNHLY and CDR2 FYNNEI. Trimming removed 5 bases from V and 9 bases from J; junction bases left unmatched: 12. The CDR3 is 15 amino acids. The chain's CDR3 is CASSYDGTGFVEQFF. In nucleotides, the CDR3 is TGTGCCAGCAGTTACGACGGGACAGGTTTTGTTGAGCAGTTCTTC.

The chain links TRBV6-5 to TRBJ1-1, with 11 bases lining up with TRBD1. With 5 bases clipped from V and 0 bases from J, the junction kept 2 bases outside the gene matches. The CDR3 consists of 15 residues. The V gene's germline CDR1 is MNHEY and CDR2 SVGAGI. The CDR3 protein is CASSRTGGMNTEAFF. For the CDR3, the DNA is TGTGCCAGCAGTAGGACAGGGGGCATGAACACTGAAGCTTTCTTT.

The chain uses TRBV10-3 and TRBJ2-7; 9 nucleotides agree with TRBD2. Trimming took 2 bases from V and 1 from J; bases not matched to a gene: 3. The CDR3 contains 15 residues. CDR1 is ENHRY and CDR2 is SYGVKD in the germline V gene. This CDR3 is CAISEITSGSYEQYF. CDR3 DNA sequence: TGTGCCATCAGTGAGATAACTAGCGGGTCCTACGAGCAGTACTTC.

The genes are TRBV19 and TRBJ2-7; TRBD1 matches 10 bases. V lost 3 bases to trimming and J lost 2 bases; unmatched junction nucleotides: 4. This CDR3 comprises 15 residues. Looked up from germline, CDR1 is LNHDA and CDR2 is SQIVND (reference sequence). Here the CDR3 reads CASSMGTGVPYEQYF. CDR3 nucleotide sequence: TGTGCCAGTAGTATGGGGACAGGGGTTCCCTACGAGCAGTACTTC.

The V gene is TRBV3-1 (or the pseudogene TRBV3-2), the J gene TRBJ1-2, with 8 positions matching TRBD1. The CDR3 extends over 17 amino acids. V lost 2 bases and J lost 4; bases outside the gene matches: 12. The germline V gene has CDR1 LGHDT and CDR2 YNNKEL (reference sequence). As DNA, the CDR3 is TGTGCCAGCAGCCAATTGTCTACAGGGGGTCCGGGCTATGGCTACACCTTC. Its protein is CASSQLSTGGPGYGYTF.

The chain links TRBV23-1 to TRBJ1-4; D not certain. TRBV23-1 is an open reading frame, and its role is uncertain. V was clipped by 3 bases and J by 6 bases, with 14 bases between them. The CDR3 consists of 15 residues. CDR3 nucleotides: TGCGCCAGCAGTCATCGTAAGAGACGGGATGAAAAACTGTTTTTT. Amino acid sequence: CASSHRKRRDEKLFF.

This chain links TRBV11-2 with TRBJ2-2; 7 bases agree with TRBD1. CDR3 length: 16 amino acids. V was pared by 5 bases and J by 2 bases, with 8 bases of the junction left unmatched. Germline-derived CDR1 and CDR2 are SGHAT and FQNNGV. Here the CDR3 reads CASSRQTGLNTGELFF. CDR3 sequence (DNA): TGTGCCAGCAGCCGTCAGACAGGGCTAAACACCGGGGAGCTGTTTTTT.

This rearrangement joins TRBV19 to TRBJ1-1; 8 nucleotides line up with TRBD1. V gave up 1 base and J gave up 7 bases; unmatched junction bases: 5. The CDR3 runs to 14 residues. Germline CDR1 LNHDA, CDR2 SQIVND (reference sequence). The CDR3 region has the DNA TGTGCCAGTAGTATAGTGGGGACAGGCAATGAAGCTTTCTTT. Translated: CASSIVGTGNEAFF.

This sequence joins TRBV29-1 and TRBJ1-4; D is possibly TRBD1 (5 bases). This CDR3 spans 12 amino acids. The V gene lost 7 bases and the J gene lost 5 bases, with 11 bases spanning the gap. Germline CDR1 and CDR2: SQVTM and ANQGSEA. The CDR3 DNA follows: TGCAGCGCGGGACTGAGCAATGAAAAACTGTTTTTT. Encoded protein: CSAGLSNEKLFF.

This clone was detected only once. V gene TRBV28 combines with J gene TRBJ2-1; 11 positions agree with TRBD2. This CDR3 is built from 16 residues. V was clipped by 5 bases and J by 5 bases; unmatched bases: 8. Germline values: CDR1 MDHEN, CDR2 SYDVKM. This chain's CDR3 is CASSKVLAGGDNEQFF. The CDR3 nucleotides read TGTGCCAGCAGTAAAGTCCTAGCGGGGGGTGACAATGAGCAGTTCTTC.

This rearrangement joins TRBV6-5 to TRBJ1-1; D ambiguous. CDR3 size: 11 residues. Trimming pared 7 bases from V and 4 bases from J, leaving 7 bases between. Germline CDR1 is MNHEY and CDR2 is SVGAGI. This chain's CDR3 is CASTRGTEAFF. The CDR3 DNA sequence: TGTGCCAGCACGAGAGGCACTGAAGCTTTCTTT.

V and J are TRBV28 and TRBJ2-7, with TRBD1 matching over 7 bases. The trim removed 6 bases at V and 0 bases at J, leaving 2 bases unmatched. Germline-derived CDR1 and CDR2 are MDHEN and SYDVKM. CDR3 length: 13 residues. The CDR3 coding sequence is TGTGCCAGCAGGCGACAGGGCTCCTACGAGCAGTACTTC. Translation gives CASRRQGSYEQYF.

A single count supports this clone. V and J are TRBV28 and TRBJ1-3; unclear D gene. The V gene lost 3 bases and the J gene lost 4 bases, with 10 bases spanning the gap. The CDR3 covers 14 residues. CDR1 MDHEN and CDR2 SYDVKM come from the germline V gene. In DNA form, the CDR3 reads TGTGCCAGCAGTTTTGCGGAGTTGGGAAACACCATATATTTT. It translates to CASSFAELGNTIYF.

V and J are TRBV12-5 and TRBJ1-1; the D is unclear. The CDR3 runs to 16 residues. Germline V gene sequence: CDR1 LGHNT, CDR2 FRNRAP. The V gene lost 0 bases and the J gene lost 0 bases, with 11 bases spanning the gap. CDR3 region: CASGLVLKRVNTEAFF. The CDR3, as DNA: TGTGCTAGTGGTTTGGTACTAAAACGGGTGAACACTGAAGCTTTCTTT.

This clone was seen just once. This sequence joins TRBV9 and TRBJ1-3; the D gene is possibly TRBD1 (6 bases). V was pared by 3 bases and J by 2 bases, with 9 bases between. Looked up from germline, CDR1 is SGDLS and CDR2 is YYNGEE. The CDR3 loop spans 14 amino acids. CDR3 amino acids: CASSEQGTGNTIYF. For the CDR3, the DNA is TGTGCCAGCAGCGAACAGGGAACTGGAAACACCATATATTTT.

The chain has TRBV4-1 and TRBJ1-5, with D tentatively TRBD1 (5 bases). V was shortened by 4 bases and J by 7 bases, with 20 bases between the two germline ends. CDR3 length: 16 amino acids. From germline, CDR1 is MGHRA and CDR2 YSYEKL. CDR3 loop: CASSLRAVLKGQPQHF. In nucleotides, the CDR3 is TGCGCCAGCAGCCTCCGAGCCGTGCTCAAGGGGCAGCCCCAGCATTTT.

In this sample, this clone turned up once. J is TRBJ1-1 and V is TRBV5-1; a possible D gene is TRBD1 (5 bases). The V and J ends lost 0 bases and 7 bases respectively, with 16 bases between them. The CDR3 runs to 15 residues. Germline V gene lookup returns CDR1 SGHRS and CDR2 YFSETQ. The CDR3 DNA is TGCGCCAGCAGCTTGGTCGCAGGGATGGATGGTGAAGCTTTCTTT. Protein product: CASSLVAGMDGEAFF.

This clone was detected only once. The V gene is TRBV7-2, the J gene TRBJ1-2, with TRBD1 matching over 8 bases. The CDR3 totals 14 residues. The germline V gene encodes CDR1 SGHTA and CDR2 FQGNSA. J gave up 6 bases and V 4 bases, and 7 bases lay outside the gene matches. CDR3 sequence reads: CASSSGTGVHGYTF. The DNA for the CDR3 is TGTGCCAGCAGCTCCGGGACAGGTGTCCATGGCTACACCTTC.

The V gene is TRBV6-5, the J gene TRBJ1-2; 7 bases match TRBD1. The CDR3 is made up of 14 amino acids. CDR1 and CDR2 (germline): MNHEY, SVGAGI. After removal of 10 bases from V and 8 bases from J, the junction contained 16 bases not matched to a gene. The CDR3 is CATRGTARVSGYTF. The CDR3 coding sequence is TGTGCCACTAGGGGGACAGCCCGGGTCTCGGGCTACACCTTC.